The rows below give T cell receptor beta chains drawn from one sample of a study of T-cell memory formation after mild COVID-19. Each CDR3 protein gets one entry after TCRdb re-called the 5' RACE reads with MiXCR. The sample includes approximately 52,000 distinct CDR3 sequences, 9.3% seen only once; the top ten take about 11%. The sample was PBMCs or a T cell subset sorted from them (not recorded which). The receptors here all came from an adult woman who had mild COVID-19 (a few samples of this study predate the infection). Cell type and time point are not known. CDR3s include the opening cysteine and the closing phenylalanine or tryptophan. The order of the fields is clone size, D gene, V gene, J gene, CDR3 protein, CDR3 DNA. D genes are given only for firm matches. Not all rows give a size; the values are once, few, many and, for expanded clones, a class.

>many|.|TRBV11-2|TRBJ1-6
CASSFWTDYNSPLHF
TGTGCCAGCAGCTTCTGGACGGATTATAATTCACCCCTCCACTTT
>.|TRBD1|TRBV9|TRBJ1-2
CASSPLGTGGYGYTF
TGTGCCAGCAGCCCTCTTGGGACAGGGGGCTATGGCTACACCTTC
>many|.|TRBV5-1|TRBJ2-5
CASSRERETQYF
TGCGCCAGCAGCCGTGAAAGAGAGACCCAGTACTTC
>.|TRBD2|TRBV3-1|TRBJ2-3
CASRFRTSGGLDTQYF
TGTGCCAGCAGGTTCAGGACTAGCGGAGGACTTGATACGCAGTATTTT
>many|.|TRBV7-9|TRBJ2-7
CASEAVSYEQYF
TGTGCCAGCGAGGCGGTCTCCTACGAGCAGTACTTC
>few|TRBD1|TRBV6-2/TRBV6-3|TRBJ2-3
CASRDSNTDTQYF
TGTGCCAGCCGGGACAGCAACACAGATACGCAGTATTTT
>many|TRBD2|TRBV20-1|TRBJ2-7
CSARSASGPGDEQYF
TGCAGTGCTAGATCGGCTAGCGGGCCTGGGGACGAGCAGTACTTC
>many|TRBD1|TRBV5-6|TRBJ2-4
CASSLTTGAPAKNIQYF
TGTGCCAGCAGCCTTACTACAGGGGCGCCAGCCAAAAACATTCAGTACTTC
>.|.|TRBV15|TRBJ2-4
CATSRDRAGQGGNIQYF
TGTGCCACCAGCAGAGATCGAGCGGGCCAGGGCGGGAACATTCAGTACTTC
>many|TRBD1|TRBV24-1|TRBJ2-1
CATSDSTGGGWNEQFF
TGTGCCACCAGTGATTCGACAGGGGGTGGTTGGAATGAGCAGTTCTTC
>few|TRBD1|TRBV5-1|TRBJ2-4
CASSLTTGETGIQYF
TGCGCCAGCAGCTTGACGACAGGGGAAACGGGCATTCAGTACTTC
>.|TRBD2|TRBV20-1|TRBJ2-3
CSAQNRGGSGPDTQYF
TGCAGTGCCCAAAACCGGGGCGGGAGTGGGCCAGATACGCAGTATTTT
>few|.|TRBV21-1|TRBJ2-4
CASSKGYQGRAENIQYF
TGTGCCAGCAGCAAAGGGTACCAGGGCCGAGCGGAAAACATTCAGTACTTC
>.|TRBD1|TRBV18|TRBJ1-1
CASSTGQGAEAFF
TGTGCCAGCTCAACCGGACAGGGAGCTGAAGCTTTCTTT
>many|TRBD2|TRBV3-1|TRBJ2-3
CASKQGLAVTDTQYF
TGTGCCAGTAAGCAGGGACTAGCGGTGACAGATACGCAGTATTTT
>many|.|TRBV20-1|TRBJ2-7
CSARDPRALSDNEQYF
TGCAGTGCTAGAGACCCTAGAGCGCTTTCTGACAACGAGCAGTACTTC
>medium-sized|TRBD1|TRBV29-1|TRBJ2-4
CSIQTGIGVGPLAKNIQYF
TGCAGCATCCAGACAGGGATAGGTGTGGGTCCGTTGGCCAAAAACATTCAGTACTTC
>few|TRBD1|TRBV11-2|TRBJ2-1
CASSSGTANEQFF
TGTGCCAGCAGCTCTGGGACAGCTAATGAGCAGTTCTTC
>once|TRBD1|TRBV25-1|TRBJ1-1
CASSDPGQGDTEAFF
TGTGCCAGCAGTGATCCCGGACAGGGCGACACTGAAGCTTTCTTT
>many|.|TRBV7-2|TRBJ2-1
CASSVYNEQFF
TGTGCCAGCAGCGTATACAATGAGCAGTTCTTC
>many|.|TRBV7-2|TRBJ2-1
CASSPRWATYNEQFF
TGTGCCAGCAGCCCCAGGTGGGCTACCTACAATGAGCAGTTCTTC
>few|.|TRBV5-4|TRBJ1-1
CASSQPEGTEAFF
TGTGCCAGCAGCCAACCTGAAGGGACTGAAGCTTTCTTT
>.|.|TRBV19|TRBJ2-1
CASSQGSYNEQFF
TGTGCCAGTAGCCAGGGCTCCTACAATGAGCAGTTCTTC
>many|.|TRBV11-2|TRBJ1-6
CASSLGGGKSPLHF
TGTGCCAGCAGCTTAGGTGGGGGGAAGTCACCCCTCCACTTT
>few|TRBD1|TRBV15|TRBJ1-2
CATSTGQGELYGYTF
TGTGCCACCAGCACCGGACAGGGAGAACTATACGGCTACACCTTC
>many|.|TRBV12-3/TRBV12-4|TRBJ1-4
CASKRSTNEKLFF
TGTGCCAGCAAGCGTTCAACTAATGAAAAACTGTTTTTT
>few|.|TRBV23-1|TRBJ2-1
CASSQSLGLPLYNEQFF
TGCGCCAGCAGTCAATCGCTAGGACTACCCCTCTACAATGAGCAGTTCTTC
>few|TRBD1|TRBV15|TRBJ2-3
CATSRAPGQGADTQYF
TGTGCCACCAGCAGAGCTCCGGGACAGGGGGCAGATACGCAGTATTTT
>many|.|TRBV24-1|TRBJ2-3
CATAVGSTDTQYF
TGTGCCACGGCGGTGGGAAGCACAGATACGCAGTATTTT
>.|.|TRBV7-9|TRBJ1-1
CASSFQGNTEAFF
TGTGCCAGCAGCTTTCAGGGGAACACTGAAGCTTTCTTT
>few|.|TRBV12-3/TRBV12-4|TRBJ2-7
CASSLGKGIYEQYF
TGTGCCAGCAGTTTAGGAAAGGGTATCTACGAGCAGTACTTC
>.|.|TRBV20-1|TRBJ1-6
CSARIDTGLRSPLHF
TGCAGTGCTAGAATTGATACAGGGTTACGCTCACCCCTCCACTTT